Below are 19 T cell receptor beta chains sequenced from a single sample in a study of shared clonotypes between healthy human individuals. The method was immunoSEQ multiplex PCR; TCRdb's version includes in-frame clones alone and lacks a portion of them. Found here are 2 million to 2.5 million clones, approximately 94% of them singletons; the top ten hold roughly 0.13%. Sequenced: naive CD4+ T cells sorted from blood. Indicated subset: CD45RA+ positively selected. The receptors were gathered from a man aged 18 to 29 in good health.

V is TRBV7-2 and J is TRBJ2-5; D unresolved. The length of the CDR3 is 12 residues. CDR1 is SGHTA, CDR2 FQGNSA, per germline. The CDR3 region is CASTYSSETQYF. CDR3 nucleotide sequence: TGTGCTTCCACTTACTCGTCGGAGACCCAGTACTTC.

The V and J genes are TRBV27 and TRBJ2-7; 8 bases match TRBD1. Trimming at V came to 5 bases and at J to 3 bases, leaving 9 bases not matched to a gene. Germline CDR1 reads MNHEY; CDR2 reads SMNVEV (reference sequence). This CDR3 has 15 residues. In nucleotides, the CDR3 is TGTGCCAGCAGTCTGGTTGGGACAGGCCTCTACGAGCAGTACTTC. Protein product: CASSLVGTGLYEQYF.

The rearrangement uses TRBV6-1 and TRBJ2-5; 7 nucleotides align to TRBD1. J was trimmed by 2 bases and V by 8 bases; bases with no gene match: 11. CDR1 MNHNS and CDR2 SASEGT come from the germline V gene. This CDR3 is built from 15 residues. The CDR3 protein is CASQWDRTSQETQYF. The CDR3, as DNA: TGTGCCAGCCAATGGGACAGAACTTCACAAGAGACCCAGTACTTC.

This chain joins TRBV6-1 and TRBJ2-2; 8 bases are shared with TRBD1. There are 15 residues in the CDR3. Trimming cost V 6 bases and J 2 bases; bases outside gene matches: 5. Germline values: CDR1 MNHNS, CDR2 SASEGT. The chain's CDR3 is CASRLDRANTGELFF. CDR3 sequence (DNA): TGTGCCAGCAGATTGGACAGGGCCAACACCGGGGAGCTGTTTTTT.

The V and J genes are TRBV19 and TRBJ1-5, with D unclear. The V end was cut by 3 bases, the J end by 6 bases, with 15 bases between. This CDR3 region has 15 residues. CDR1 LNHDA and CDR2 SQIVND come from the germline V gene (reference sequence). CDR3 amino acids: CASSMGTSGLQPQHF. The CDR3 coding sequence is TGTGCCAGTAGTATGGGCACGTCCGGGCTTCAGCCCCAGCATTTT.

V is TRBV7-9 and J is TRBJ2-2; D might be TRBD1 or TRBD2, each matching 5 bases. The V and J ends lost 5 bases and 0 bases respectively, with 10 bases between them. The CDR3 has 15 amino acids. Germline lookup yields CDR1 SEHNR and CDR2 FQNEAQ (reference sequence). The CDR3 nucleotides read TGTGCCAGCAGCCAGGGACCGACGAACACCGGGGAGCTGTTTTTT. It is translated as CASSQGPTNTGELFF.

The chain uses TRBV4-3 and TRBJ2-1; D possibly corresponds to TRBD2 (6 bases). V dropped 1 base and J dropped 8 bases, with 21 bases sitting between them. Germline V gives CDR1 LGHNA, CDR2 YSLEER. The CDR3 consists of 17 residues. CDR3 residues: CASSQGQGALAAHEQFF. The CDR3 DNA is TGCGCCAGCAGCCAAGGGCAGGGAGCATTAGCGGCCCATGAGCAGTTCTTC.

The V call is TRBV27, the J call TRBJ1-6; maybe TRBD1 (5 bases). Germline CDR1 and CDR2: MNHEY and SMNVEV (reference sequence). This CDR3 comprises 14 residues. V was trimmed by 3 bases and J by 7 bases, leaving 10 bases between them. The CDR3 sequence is CASSFGAGNSPLHF. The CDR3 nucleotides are TGTGCCAGCAGTTTTGGGGCAGGGAATTCACCCCTCCACTTT.

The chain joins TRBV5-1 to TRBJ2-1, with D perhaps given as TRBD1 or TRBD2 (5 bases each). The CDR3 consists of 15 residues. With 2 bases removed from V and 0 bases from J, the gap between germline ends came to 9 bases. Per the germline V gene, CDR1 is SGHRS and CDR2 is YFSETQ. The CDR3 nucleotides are TGCGCCAGCAGCTTTGGGACGAGCTCCTACAATGAGCAGTTCTTC. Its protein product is CASSFGTSSYNEQFF.

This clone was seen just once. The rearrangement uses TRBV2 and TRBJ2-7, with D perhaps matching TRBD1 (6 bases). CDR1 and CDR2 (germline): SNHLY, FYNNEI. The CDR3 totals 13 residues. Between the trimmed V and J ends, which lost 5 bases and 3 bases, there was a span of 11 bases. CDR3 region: CASSPWGLYEQYF. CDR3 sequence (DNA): TGTGCCAGCAGTCCCTGGGGGCTCTACGAGCAGTACTTC.

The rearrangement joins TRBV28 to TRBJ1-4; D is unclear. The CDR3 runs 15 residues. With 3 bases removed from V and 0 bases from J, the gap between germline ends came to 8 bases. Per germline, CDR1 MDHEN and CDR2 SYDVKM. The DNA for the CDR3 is TGTGCCAGCAGTTTTCAGCCTGCAACTAATGAAAAACTGTTTTTT. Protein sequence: CASSFQPATNEKLFF. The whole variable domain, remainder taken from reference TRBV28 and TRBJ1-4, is DVKVTQSSRYLVKRTGEKVFLECVQDMDHENMFWYRQDPGLGLRLIYFSYDVKMKEKGDIPEGYSVSREKKERFSLILESASTNQTSMYLCASSFQPATNEKLFFGSGTQLSVL.

Written as DNA, the CDR3 is TGCGCCAGCAGCCAACGAGTAAGGGGACGTAGCTCCTATAATTCACCCCTCCACTTT. Its protein is CASSQRVRGRSSYNSPLHF. The gene calls are TRBV4-1 and TRBJ1-6; the D gene is possibly TRBD1 (5 bases). The CDR3 sequence is 19 residues long. V was cut by 2 bases and J by 0 bases, with 17 bases left in between. In germline, CDR1 is MGHRA, CDR2 YSYEKL.

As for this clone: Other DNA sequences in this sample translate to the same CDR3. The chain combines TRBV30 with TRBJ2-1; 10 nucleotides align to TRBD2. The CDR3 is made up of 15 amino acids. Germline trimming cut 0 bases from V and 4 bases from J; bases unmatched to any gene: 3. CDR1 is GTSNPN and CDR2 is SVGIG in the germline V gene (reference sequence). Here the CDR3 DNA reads TGTGCCTGGAGTGTAAGAGCGGGAGGGTACAATGAGCAGTTCTTC. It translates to CAWSVRAGGYNEQFF.

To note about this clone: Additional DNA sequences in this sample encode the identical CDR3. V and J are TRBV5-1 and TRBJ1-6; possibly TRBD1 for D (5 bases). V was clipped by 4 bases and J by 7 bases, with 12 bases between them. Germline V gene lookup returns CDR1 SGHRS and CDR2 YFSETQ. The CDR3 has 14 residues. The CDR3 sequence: CASSPDRGNSPLHF. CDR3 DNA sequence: TGCGCCAGCAGCCCAGATCGGGGGAATTCACCCCTCCACTTT.

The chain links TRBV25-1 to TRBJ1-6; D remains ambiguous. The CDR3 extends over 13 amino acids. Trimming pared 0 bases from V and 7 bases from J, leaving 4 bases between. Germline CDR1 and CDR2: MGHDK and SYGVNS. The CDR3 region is CASSEYPNSPLHF. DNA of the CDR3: TGTGCCAGCAGTGAATATCCCAATTCACCCCTCCACTTT. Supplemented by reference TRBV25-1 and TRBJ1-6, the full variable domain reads EADIYQTPRYLVIGTGKKITLECSQTMGHDKMYWYQQDPGMELHLIHYSYGVNSTEKGDLSSESTVSRIRTEHFPLTLESARPSHTSQYLCASSEYPNSPLHFGNGTRLTVT.

CDR3 sequence (DNA): TGTGCCAGCAGCTTCTTGACAGGGGGCCATGGAGAGACCCAGTACTTC. Amino acid sequence: CASSFLTGGHGETQYF. The chain couples TRBV7-9 to TRBJ2-5; 10 positions agree with TRBD1. This CDR3 region has 16 residues. Unmatched junction bases numbered 8, after V lost 3 bases and J lost 4 bases. CDR1 and CDR2 (germline): SEHNR, FQNEAQ (reference sequence).

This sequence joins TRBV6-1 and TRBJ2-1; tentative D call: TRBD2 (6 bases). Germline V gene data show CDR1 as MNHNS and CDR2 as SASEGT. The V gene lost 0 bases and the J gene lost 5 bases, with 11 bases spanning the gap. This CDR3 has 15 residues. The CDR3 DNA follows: TGTGCCAGCAGTGAAGCGGGGCGGGATAACAATGAGCAGTTCTTC. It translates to CASSEAGRDNNEQFF.

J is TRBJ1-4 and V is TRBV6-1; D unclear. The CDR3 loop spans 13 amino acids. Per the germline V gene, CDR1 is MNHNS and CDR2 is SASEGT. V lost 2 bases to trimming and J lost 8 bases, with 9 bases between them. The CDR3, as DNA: TGTGCCAGCAGTGAAAGAGGTATCGAAAAACTGTTTTTT. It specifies CASSERGIEKLFF.

The CDR3 protein is CASSLAGGEGGYGYTF. CDR3 nucleotide sequence: TGCGCCAGCAGCCTGGCAGGGGGCGAAGGAGGCTATGGCTACACCTTC. V is TRBV5-1 and J is TRBJ1-2; the match to TRBD1 covers 8 bases. The trim removed 4 bases at V and 4 bases at J, leaving 12 bases unmatched. The CDR3 totals 16 residues. Looked up from germline, CDR1 is SGHRS and CDR2 is YFSETQ.